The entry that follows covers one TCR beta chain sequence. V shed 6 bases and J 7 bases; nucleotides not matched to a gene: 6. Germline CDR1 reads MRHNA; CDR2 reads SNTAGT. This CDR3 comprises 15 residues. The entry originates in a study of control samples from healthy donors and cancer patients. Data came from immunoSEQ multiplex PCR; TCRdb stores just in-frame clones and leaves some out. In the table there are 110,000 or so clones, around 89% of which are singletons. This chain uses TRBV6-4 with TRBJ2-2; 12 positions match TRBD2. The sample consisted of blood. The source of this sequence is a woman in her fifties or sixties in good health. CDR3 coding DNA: TGTGCCAGCAGCCAGACTAGCGGGGGAGGCGGGGAGCTGTTTTTT. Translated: CASSQTSGGGGELFF.